The rows below give T cell receptor beta chains drawn from one sample of a study of T cell repertoires in cytomegalovirus infection. TCRdb re-analysed the reads in MiXCR, keeping a single row per CDR3 protein. The sample yields some 390,000 distinct CDR3 sequences, 15% to 20% seen once. Sample: PBMCs. The receptors originated from a human donor in good health (CMV status not recorded). Some clones in this sample may be carry-over from other donors' samples. Both conserved end residues are part of each CDR3. Fields, in order: D gene, J gene, V gene, clone size, CDR3 protein, CDR3 DNA. A D gene is named only where the DNA matches it firmly. Size values are once, few and many counts, or a class for expanded clones, and some rows have none.

>TRBD2|TRBJ2-5|TRBV7-2|many
CASSLMGLAEETQYF
TGTGCCAGCAGCTTAATGGGACTAGCGGAAGAGACCCAGTACTTC
>TRBD1|TRBJ1-4|TRBV19|NA
CASSISTGKNEKLFF
TGTGCCAGTAGTATCTCGACAGGGAAAAATGAAAAACTGTTTTTT
>NA|TRBJ2-7|TRBV7-8|NA
CASSRHYEQYF
TGTGCCAGCAGCCGACATTACGAGCAGTACTTC
>NA|TRBJ1-5|TRBV5-4|many
CASSLGGGGDQPQHF
TGTGCCAGCAGCTTGGGTGGGGGCGGGGATCAGCCCCAGCATTTT
>NA|TRBJ2-5|TRBV7-2|many
CASSLALGGPLETQYF
TGTGCCAGCAGCTTAGCCCTGGGGGGCCCGTTGGAGACCCAGTACTTC
>NA|TRBJ1-4|TRBV12-3/TRBV12-4|few
CASSPIQGRSLNEKLFF
TGTGCCAGCAGTCCAATACAGGGTAGGAGTCTTAATGAAAAACTGTTTTTT
>NA|TRBJ1-2|TRBV20-1|many
CSARSATYGYTF
TGCAGTGCTAGGAGTGCCACCTATGGCTACACCTTC
>NA|TRBJ2-7|TRBV29-1|NA
CSVQVRRGTYEQYF
TGCAGCGTTCAGGTTCGAAGGGGCACCTACGAGCAGTACTTC
>NA|TRBJ2-3|TRBV2|NA
CASSEAGDTQYF
TGTGCCAGCAGTGAGGCTGGGGATACGCAGTATTTT
>NA|TRBJ1-1|TRBV28|NA
CASSLDAQTTEAFF
TGTGCCAGCAGTTTAGATGCACAAACCACTGAAGCTTTCTTT
>TRBD2|TRBJ2-3|TRBV20-1|NA
CSARTSGEGGTDTQYF
TGCAGTGCTAGAACTAGCGGCGAGGGCGGCACAGATACGCAGTATTTT
>TRBD2|TRBJ2-1|TRBV20-1|NA
CSAREDMSGRPSYNEQFF
TGCAGTGCAAGAGAAGATATGAGCGGGAGGCCCTCCTACAATGAGCAGTTCTTC
>NA|TRBJ2-7|TRBV11-2|NA
CASSLVQGRRYEQYF
TGTGCCAGCAGCTTAGTCCAAGGTCGCAGATACGAGCAGTACTTC
>TRBD2|TRBJ2-1|TRBV10-3|many
CAIAGGPGNEQFF
TGTGCCATAGCGGGAGGGCCGGGGAATGAGCAGTTCTTC
>TRBD2|TRBJ2-7|TRBV20-1|NA
CSAPGRVVAGYEQYF
TGCAGTGCTCCCGGCAGGGTGGTAGCGGGGTACGAGCAGTACTTC
>NA|TRBJ1-1|TRBV6-5|NA
CASSYAGNAFF
TGTGCCAGCAGTTACGCAGGGAATGCTTTCTTT
>TRBD1|TRBJ1-5|TRBV20-1|NA
CSAPGQGDQPQHF
TGCAGTGCCCCGGGACAGGGAGATCAGCCCCAGCATTTT
>TRBD2|TRBJ2-1|TRBV5-5|NA
CASSPPAGPGLAGTPQIF
TGTGCCAGCAGCCCCCCAGCGGGTCCGGGACTAGCGGGTACGCCTCAGATCTTC
>TRBD1|TRBJ2-5|TRBV20-1|NA
CSAPTGGQGQETQYF
TGCAGTGCCCCAACAGGGGGACAGGGCCAAGAGACCCAGTACTTC
>NA|TRBJ2-1|TRBV7-2|many
CASSLRKGNNEQFF
TGTGCCAGCAGCTTAAGGAAGGGGAACAATGAGCAGTTCTTC
>NA|TRBJ2-3|TRBV29-1|NA
CSVEKAHRDTQYF
TGCAGCGTTGAAAAGGCGCATCGGGATACGCAGTATTTT
>NA|TRBJ1-6|TRBV2|NA
CASSEVQPGWGNSPLHF
TGTGCCAGCAGTGAAGTCCAGCCGGGTTGGGGTAATTCACCCCTCCACTTT
>NA|TRBJ1-5|TRBV7-2|many
CASSLGRGQPQHF
TGTGCCAGCAGCTTAGGAAGGGGACAGCCCCAGCATTTT
>TRBD2|TRBJ2-1|TRBV14|few
CASSHLASGNHNEQFF
TGTGCCAGCAGCCATTTAGCGAGCGGGAACCACAATGAGCAGTTCTTC
>NA|TRBJ2-1|TRBV10-3|NA
CAIREGGAYNEQFF
TGTGCCATCAGGGAGGGGGGGGCTTACAATGAGCAGTTCTTC
>NA|TRBJ1-1|TRBV4-1|many
CASSQAGGSTEAFF
TGCGCCAGCAGCCAAGCGGGGGGAAGCACTGAAGCTTTCTTT
>NA|TRBJ1-3|TRBV2|few
CASKTGSSGNTIYF
TGTGCCAGCAAGACCGGGTCCTCTGGAAACACCATATATTTT
>TRBD1|TRBJ1-2|TRBV4-1|NA
CASSRPTGRRGYTF
TGCGCCAGCAGCCGTCCGACAGGGCGGCGCGGCTACACCTTC
>TRBD2|TRBJ2-1|TRBV18|NA
CASSPGLAINEQFF
TGTGCCAGCTCCCCGGGACTAGCCATAAATGAGCAGTTCTTC
>NA|TRBJ2-7|TRBV15|few
CATSRVESVGEQYF
TGTGCCACCAGCAGAGTAGAGAGCGTAGGCGAGCAGTACTTC
>NA|TRBJ2-3|TRBV5-4|NA
CASSPDRATDTQYF
TGTGCCAGCAGCCCGGACAGAGCCACAGATACGCAGTATTTT
>NA|TRBJ1-1|TRBV9|NA
CASSSGTPDEAFF
TGTGCCAGCAGCTCGGGGACGCCGGATGAAGCTTTCTTT
>NA|TRBJ1-1|TRBV6-1|NA
CASSVGEGHMDTEAFF
TGTGCCAGCAGTGTTGGGGAAGGCCACATGGACACTGAAGCTTTCTTT
>NA|TRBJ1-4|TRBV4-1|NA
CASSQGEGADEKLFF
TGCGCCAGCAGCCAAGGGGAGGGCGCGGATGAAAAACTGTTTTTT
>NA|TRBJ2-7|TRBV6-2/TRBV6-3|many
CASSRLAEQYF
TGTGCCAGCAGCCGCCTAGCTGAGCAGTACTTC
>NA|TRBJ2-7|TRBV7-9|many
CASSLTRGEQYF
TGTGCCAGCAGCTTAACCAGGGGAGAGCAGTACTTC
>NA|TRBJ1-4|TRBV5-4|NA
CASSAGPNEKLFF
TGTGCCAGCAGCGCGGGACCGAATGAAAAACTGTTTTTT
>NA|TRBJ2-2|TRBV5-5|NA
CASSHDITGELFF
TGTGCCAGCAGCCATGATATAACCGGGGAGCTGTTTTTT
>NA|TRBJ1-2|TRBV20-1|few
CSAKREGGYGYTF
TGCAGTGCTAAACGGGAGGGAGGGTATGGCTACACCTTC
>NA|TRBJ1-3|TRBV2|NA
CASGQENSGNTIYF
TGTGCCAGCGGGCAGGAAAACTCTGGAAACACCATATATTTT
>NA|TRBJ2-5|TRBV5-5|many
CASSLVEETQYF
TGTGCCAGCAGCTTGGTGGAAGAGACCCAGTACTTC
>NA|TRBJ1-4|TRBV20-1|many
CSASMDSATNEKLFF
TGCAGTGCCTCGATGGACAGTGCAACTAATGAAAAACTGTTTTTT
>TRBD1|TRBJ2-1|TRBV12-3/TRBV12-4|few
CASSPLATGGNEQFF
TGTGCCAGCAGCCCCTTGGCAACAGGGGGCAATGAGCAGTTCTTC
>NA|TRBJ2-3|TRBV6-2/TRBV6-3|many
CASSSVGTYTDTQYF
TGTGCCAGCAGTTCTGTCGGGACCTACACAGATACGCAGTATTTT
>TRBD1|TRBJ1-5|TRBV4-1|NA
CASSQETDTGEDQPQHF
TGCGCCAGCAGCCAAGAGACAGATACAGGGGAGGACCAGCCCCAGCATTTT
>NA|TRBJ2-5|TRBV2|NA
CASSRTAAQETQYF
TGTGCCAGCAGTCGGACAGCAGCGCAAGAGACCCAGTACTTC
>NA|TRBJ2-7|TRBV6-6|NA
CASRSHSGQASSYEQYF
TGTGCCAGCAGATCACACTCTGGGCAGGCAAGCTCCTACGAGCAGTACTTC
>NA|TRBJ2-3|TRBV6-2/TRBV6-3|few
CASSYTARGAWADTQYF
TGTGCCAGCAGTTACACGGCGCGAGGAGCATGGGCAGATACGCAGTATTTT
>NA|TRBJ2-1|TRBV19|few
CATAQGLYNEQFF
TGTGCCACTGCCCAAGGACTCTACAATGAGCAGTTCTTC
>TRBD1|TRBJ1-5|TRBV7-6|many
CASSRDRGNQPQHF
TGTGCCAGCAGCAGGGACAGGGGCAATCAGCCCCAGCATTTT
>NA|TRBJ2-3|TRBV20-1|NA
CSAREGGVDTQYF
TGCAGTGCTAGAGAAGGAGGGGTAGATACGCAGTATTTT